The text below deals with one T cell receptor beta chain. Its cognate antigen is unknown. This PCR relied on a set of 60 Vbeta primers and 13 Jbeta primers. Data came from immunoSEQ multiplex PCR; TCRdb stores just in-frame clones and leaves some out. This sample carries roughly 150,000 clones, approximately 80% of them seen once, and the ten largest clones take less than 3%. This sample is drawn from a study of cytomegalovirus exposure and HLA in healthy donors. Study-wide results and caveats: At a 0.05 false discovery rate, a later analysis found approximately 15,000 TCR beta sequences to be associated with HLA alleles.

Deletions cut 1 base from V and 4 bases from J, with 10 bases between. This CDR3 comprises 14 residues. Germline V gene lookup returns CDR1 SGHKS and CDR2 YYEKEE (reference sequence). Material: PBMCs. V usage is TRBV5-5 and J usage is TRBJ2-3; possible D gene TRBD2, 5 bases. This TCR came from a male donor in good health and CMV-seronegative. The CDR3 nucleotides read TGTGCCAGCAGCTTGTGGGGAGATGCAGATACGCAGTATTTT. Its translation is CASSLWGDADTQYF.